A single sample gave rise to the 10 T cell receptor beta chains below, sequenced in a study of cytotoxic CD8 clonotypes in ibrutinib-treated CLL. Sequencing was performed with immunoSEQ multiplex PCR; in TCRdb, only in-frame clones are kept and a portion is missing. Among about 300,000 clones listed, 70% to 80% were seen once. Sequenced here: PBMCs, sampled at disease progression, from a patient treated with ibrutinib. Receptors originate from a human donor with chronic lymphocytic leukemia.

The V gene is TRBV28, the J gene TRBJ2-3; D perhaps matches TRBD2 (6 bases). Per germline, CDR1 MDHEN and CDR2 SYDVKM. The CDR3 covers 17 residues. The ends were cut back, 5 bases at V and 0 bases at J, with 18 bases in the middle. This CDR3 is CASSTGTPTDSTDTQYF. CDR3 nucleotide sequence: TGTGCCAGCAGTACCGGGACTCCAACCGATAGCACAGATACGCAGTATTTT.

The chain carries TRBV7-3 and TRBJ2-1, with TRBD2 matching 12 bases. The V gene end was trimmed by 5 bases and the J gene end by 10 bases; junction bases not matched to a gene: 9. Germline loops: CDR1 SGHTA, CDR2 FQGTGA. The CDR3 sequence is 15 residues long. CDR3 in DNA: TGTGCCAGCAGCCCCCAACTAGCGGGAGGAGGAGAGCAGTTCTTC. It translates to CASSPQLAGGGEQFF.

The chain combines TRBV7-8 with TRBJ2-7; 11 bases agree with TRBD2. Germline values: CDR1 SGHVS, CDR2 FQNEAQ. V lost 1 base to trimming and J lost 3 bases; unmatched junction nucleotides: 11. The CDR3 has 18 residues. CDR3 residues: CASSLEEGPSGRIYEQYF. The CDR3 DNA follows: TGTGCCAGCAGCTTAGAGGAGGGGCCTAGCGGGAGGATCTACGAGCAGTACTTC.

In its sample, this clone was seen a few times. The chain recombines TRBV2 with TRBJ1-2; TRBD1 is a possible D gene (5 bases). With 6 bases removed from V and 4 bases from J, the gap between germline ends came to 15 bases. The CDR3 is made up of 14 amino acids. Germline CDR1 SNHLY, CDR2 FYNNEI. The chain's CDR3 is CASSVTDSLYGYTF. DNA for the CDR3: TGTGCCAGCAGCGTGACAGATTCCCTCTATGGCTACACCTTC.

The rearrangement links TRBV7-6 to TRBJ2-3; D ambiguous. V lost 5 bases, J lost 2 bases, and 11 bases lay in between. Germline values: CDR1 SGHVS, CDR2 FNYEAQ. The CDR3 is 14 residues long. Written as DNA, the CDR3 is TGTGCCAGCAGCCCCCACGCGATCACAGATACGCAGTATTTT. Translated, it gives CASSPHAITDTQYF.

The chain uses TRBV5-1 and TRBJ2-5; D is ambiguous. The V end lost 6 bases, the J end lost 4 bases, and 13 bases lay between the germline ends. This CDR3 has 13 amino acids. The germline gives CDR1 SGHRS, CDR2 YFSETQ. CDR3 amino acids: CASTLELPETQYF. CDR3 coding DNA: TGCGCCAGCACCCTCGAACTCCCAGAGACCCAGTACTTC.

The chain carries TRBV12-5 and TRBJ2-2; 10 nucleotides align to TRBD1. With 6 bases clipped from V and 7 bases from J, the junction kept 5 bases outside the gene matches. The germline gives CDR1 LGHNT, CDR2 FRNRAP. This CDR3 comprises 14 residues. CDR3 sequence (DNA): TGTGCTAGTGGCGTGGGACAGGGGAACGGGGAGCTGTTTTTT. The encoded protein is CASGVGQGNGELFF.

This sequence joins TRBV10-3 and TRBJ1-1; perhaps TRBD1 as D (6 bases). This CDR3 has 12 amino acids. Trimming shortened V by 10 bases and J by 1 base, and 10 bases separated the two germline ends. CDR1 is ENHRY and CDR2 is SYGVKD in the germline V gene. The CDR3 spells CATQGQNTEAFF. The CDR3 coding sequence is TGTGCCACCCAGGGACAGAACACTGAAGCTTTCTTT.

V usage is TRBV18 and J usage is TRBJ2-2, with D possibly matching TRBD1 (5 bases). CDR3 size: 14 residues. The V gene's germline CDR1 is KGHSH and CDR2 LQKENI. V lost 4 bases, J lost 5 bases, and 11 bases lay in between. The CDR3 protein is CASSHRTQTGELFF. The CDR3 nucleotides read TGTGCCAGCTCACACCGGACACAAACCGGGGAGCTGTTTTTT.

V and J are TRBV5-1 and TRBJ2-6, with D perhaps TRBD1 (5 bases). CDR1 is SGHRS and CDR2 is YFSETQ in the germline V gene. The germline V and J ends were trimmed by 6 bases and 2 bases, with 21 bases remaining between them. The CDR3 totals 18 residues. The CDR3 DNA is TGCGCCAGCAAGACTTTCTTGGTGGCAGGGACTGGGGCCAACGTCCTGACTTTC. Protein product: CASKTFLVAGTGANVLTF.